The sequence of this TCR beta chain was determined in a study of OX40 agonist ivuxolimab in advanced cancers. Study-wide context: Ivuxolimab, which patients received intravenously every 2 weeks, was dosed at 0.01 to 10 mg/kg. The group had a mean age of 60 years, ranged from about 20 to 79, and was around 82% male. Study-level findings and limits: Nonresponders, in some cases, also had low normalized T-cell clonal expansion.

The CDR3 contains 12 residues. From germline, CDR1 is SGHTA and CDR2 FQGNSA. Unmatched junction bases numbered 3, after V lost 5 bases and J lost 7 bases. This clone was observed a single time. Its antigen remains unidentified. Libraries were prepared by immunoSEQ multiplex PCR; TCRdb keeps only in-frame clonotypes and omits some of them. This sample carries under 150,000 clones, 90% of them seen once, and the ten largest clones take 1.1%. The sample in question was CD4+ or CD8+ T cells sorted from blood, obtained in a trial of the OX40 agonist ivuxolimab. The sequence was collected from an adult with an advanced solid tumor such as melanoma, head and neck, liver or kidney cancer. The chain links TRBV7-2 to TRBJ1-2; 8 bases map to TRBD1. For the CDR3, the DNA is TGTGCCAGCAGCCCGGGACAGGTTGGCTACACCTTC. It codes for CASSPGQVGYTF.